This T cell receptor beta chain is from a study of T cells in Graves' hyperthyroidism and ophthalmopathy. General study findings and limits: Also found in blood were most expanded thyroid clonotypes above 0.001. From stable hyperthyroidism, ophthalmopathy was separated by a 13 V-J model. Model predictions of ophthalmopathy came a median approximately 6 months before onset.

At least ten counts were recorded for this clonotype. The antigen is not known. RNA transcripts provided the source from which TCR beta CDR3 regions were amplified. In the first-round RT-PCR of the TCR CDR3, the HTBI primer set was used. One entry per CDR3 protein results from TCRdb running MiXCR on the multiplex PCR reads. The table includes roughly 510,000 distinct CDR3 sequences, around 43% detected once. The CDR3 has 14 amino acids. Trimming removed 5 bases from V and 5 bases from J; junction bases left unmatched: 7. Germline CDR1 reads SGHDN; CDR2 reads FVKESK. This chain connects TRBV14 to TRBJ1-1, with 8 bases matching TRBD1. This TCR was recovered from an adult woman with Graves' disease, either hyperthyroidism or ophthalmopathy (not recorded which). Sequencing was carried out using peripheral blood or thyroid tissue (not recorded which). The CDR3 loop is CASSTVDRGTEAFF. The CDR3 region has the DNA TGTGCCAGCAGCACGGTTGACAGGGGAACTGAAGCTTTCTTT.